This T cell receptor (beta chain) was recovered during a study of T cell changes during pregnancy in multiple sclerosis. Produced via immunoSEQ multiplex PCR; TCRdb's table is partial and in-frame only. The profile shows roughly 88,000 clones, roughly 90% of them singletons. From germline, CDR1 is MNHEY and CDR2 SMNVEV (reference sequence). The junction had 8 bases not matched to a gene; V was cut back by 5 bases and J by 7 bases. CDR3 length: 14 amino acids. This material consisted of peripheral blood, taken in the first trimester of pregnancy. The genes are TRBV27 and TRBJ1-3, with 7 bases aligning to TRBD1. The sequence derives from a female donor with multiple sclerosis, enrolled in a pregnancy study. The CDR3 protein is CASSTGQARNTIYF. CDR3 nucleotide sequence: TGTGCCAGCAGTACTGGACAGGCGCGGAACACCATATATTTT.